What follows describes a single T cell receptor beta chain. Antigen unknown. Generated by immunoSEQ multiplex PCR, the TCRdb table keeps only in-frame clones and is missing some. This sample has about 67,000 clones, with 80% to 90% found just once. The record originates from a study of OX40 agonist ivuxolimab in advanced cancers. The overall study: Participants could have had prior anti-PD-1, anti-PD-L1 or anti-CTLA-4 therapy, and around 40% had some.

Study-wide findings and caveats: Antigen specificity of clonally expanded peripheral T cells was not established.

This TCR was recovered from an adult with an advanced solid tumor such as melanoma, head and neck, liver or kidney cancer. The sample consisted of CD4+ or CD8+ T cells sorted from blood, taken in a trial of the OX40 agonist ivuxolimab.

In DNA form, the CDR3 reads TGTGCCAGCAGCTTGTTGGCCGGAATCTCTGGAAACACCATATATTTT. The encoded protein is CASSLLAGISGNTIYF. The chain carries TRBV5-5 and TRBJ1-3; D unclear. Germline V gene data show CDR1 as SGHKS and CDR2 as YYEKEE (reference sequence). The V gene lost 1 base and the J gene lost 0 bases, with 11 bases spanning the gap. This CDR3 spans 16 amino acids.